The TCR beta chain described here comes from a study of beta chain features in type 1 diabetes. Each population that was sorted was more than 98% pure. Of note for this clone: No antigen is known for it.

Of the isolated RNA, all was reverse transcribed, and so the sequenced material was expressed TCRB transcripts. Sequenced naive, central memory and regulatory T cell samples produced an average of around 3.5 million reads. Repertoires were generated with immunoSEQ multiplex PCR, while TCRdb's copy carries only in-frame clones and drops some. The data contain 150,000 to 200,000 clones, roughly 59% of them singletons. This CDR3 contains 14 residues. Trimming left V 4 bases short and J 6 bases short, with 15 bases between. CDR1 is MGHDK, CDR2 SYGVNS, per germline. General observations from the study: Patients' naive, central memory and regulatory TCRB repertoires appeared more alike than those of healthy donors. All four CD4+ subsets of Type 1 diabetes patients contained TCRB CDR3s that were moderately but significantly shorter. More deletions and fewer insertions at VDJ junctions were seen in type 1 diabetes patients.

The sample was naive CD4+ T cells from blood. This sequence joins TRBV25-1 and TRBJ1-2; tentatively, D is TRBD1 (5 bases). This clonotype originated in a man younger than 45 with type 1 diabetes. The CDR3 sequence: CASSGGLYPNGYTF. The CDR3 nucleotides read TGTGCCAGCAGTGGGGGCCTATACCCCAATGGCTACACCTTC.